These 25 T cell receptor beta chains share one sample of origin, sequenced in a study of T cell responses to AZD1222 COVID-19 vaccine. Libraries were prepared by immunoSEQ multiplex PCR; TCRdb keeps only in-frame clonotypes and omits some of them. The repertoire has approximately 150,000 clones, about 82% of them found once; the top ten carry around 5.1%. The sequencing used peripheral blood, collected 28 days after the second AZD1222 dose. These receptors came from an adult who received the AZD1222 COVID-19 vaccine.

The chain links TRBV4-2 to TRBJ2-1, with TRBD2 matching over 7 bases. CDR3 size: 15 residues. Germline V gives CDR1 LGHNA, CDR2 YNFKEQ. The ends lost 0 bases at V and 4 bases at J; junction bases unmatched: 3. The CDR3 loop reads CASSQELARYNEQFF. CDR3 sequence (DNA): TGTGCCAGCAGCCAAGAACTAGCGAGATACAATGAGCAGTTCTTC.

This clone was detected only once. This chain uses TRBV5-8 with TRBJ2-7; perhaps TRBD2 as D (6 bases). Trimming removed 2 bases at V and 0 bases at J, with 9 bases between. The CDR3 extends over 14 amino acids. Germline V CDR1 and CDR2: SGHTS, YDEGEE. Written as DNA, the CDR3 is TGTGCCAGCAGCTTCCGGGGGTCCTCCTACGAGCAGTACTTC. Translation: CASSFRGSSYEQYF. Based on the CDR3 plus reference TRBV5-8 and TRBJ2-7, the full variable domain is EAGVTQSPTHLIKTRGQQATLRCSPISGHTSVYWYQQALGLGLQFLLWYDEGEERNRGNFPPRFSGRQFPNYSSELNVNALELEDSALYLCASSFRGSSYEQYFGPGTRLTVT.

The sample holds a few counts of this clone. The J gene is TRBJ2-3, the V gene TRBV19, with 7 positions matching TRBD2. Unmatched junction bases numbered 7, after V lost 5 bases and J lost 5 bases. The CDR3 is made up of 14 amino acids. Per the germline V gene, CDR1 is LNHDA and CDR2 is SQIVND (reference sequence). The CDR3 DNA is TGTGCCAGTAGTCTGACGGGAGGACTAGATACGCAGTATTTT. Encoded protein: CASSLTGGLDTQYF.

The chain joins TRBV6-5 to TRBJ1-6, with D hard to call. CDR3 length equals 13 residues. Trimming took 6 bases from V and 4 from J, leaving 7 bases between them. Germline CDR1 and CDR2: MNHEY and SVGAGI. CDR3 sequence: CASSPEYNSPLHF. In nucleotides, the CDR3 is TGTGCCAGCAGCCCGGAGTATAATTCACCCCTCCACTTT.

The chain joins TRBV11-3 to TRBJ1-2, with 8 bases matching TRBD1. This CDR3 is built from 17 residues. Trimming at V came to 1 base and at J to 3 bases, leaving 10 bases not matched to a gene. The germline V gene encodes CDR1 SGHNT and CDR2 YENEEA. CDR3 sequence (DNA): TGTGCCAGCAGCTTAGCCCATCAGGACAGGGACGACTATGGCTACACCTTC. Translated: CASSLAHQDRDDYGYTF.

The genes are TRBV6-5 and TRBJ2-7, with D maybe TRBD2 (5 bases). The CDR3 is 11 residues long. V was shortened by 11 bases and J by 6 bases, with 14 bases between the two germline ends. Germline V gene data show CDR1 as MNHEY and CDR2 as SVGAGI. CDR3 in DNA: TGTGCCGCAACGGCCGCGGGCGAGCAGTACTTC. Its protein product is CAATAAGEQYF.

The chain uses TRBV14 and TRBJ1-1; D is perhaps TRBD1 (5 bases). The germline V gene encodes CDR1 SGHDN and CDR2 FVKESK. The length of the CDR3 is 12 residues. V lost 0 bases and J lost 10, with 9 bases in between. CDR3 sequence reads: CASSQDRVPAFF. The CDR3 DNA reads as TGTGCCAGCAGCCAAGACAGGGTGCCAGCTTTCTTT.

The V and J genes are TRBV2 and TRBJ2-1; no firm D call. In germline, CDR1 is SNHLY, CDR2 FYNNEI. The ends were cut back, 6 bases at V and 4 bases at J, with 16 bases in the middle. The CDR3 contains 15 residues. The CDR3 nucleotides read TGTGCCAGCAGACTAAGTAGTGGCGTTTACAATGAGCAGTTCTTC. This sequence encodes CASRLSSGVYNEQFF.

The V call is TRBV15, the J call TRBJ1-1, with 7 bases aligning to TRBD1. The CDR3 is made up of 17 amino acids. CDR1 LNHNV and CDR2 YYDKDF come from the germline V gene (reference sequence). The V segment lost 1 base and the J segment 0 bases; nucleotides outside the gene matches: 8. The CDR3 coding sequence is TGTGCCACCAGCAGAGGGGGAGGGGGCGGGATGAACACTGAAGCTTTCTTT. Encoded protein: CATSRGGGGGMNTEAFF.

This chain joins TRBV2 and TRBJ1-1, with D unresolved. Trimming removed 7 bases from V and 7 bases from J, with 13 bases in between. CDR3 size: 12 residues. Looked up from germline, CDR1 is SNHLY and CDR2 is FYNNEI. As DNA, the CDR3 is TGTGCCAGCACCGTAGATTTAGGTGAAGCTTTCTTT. Translation: CASTVDLGEAFF.

This chain links TRBV2 with TRBJ2-2; a possible D gene is TRBD1 (6 bases). CDR1 and CDR2 (germline): SNHLY, FYNNEI. Trimming removed 3 bases from V and 5 bases from J, with 7 bases in between. This CDR3 comprises 13 residues. CDR3 amino acids: CASSDTGTGELFF. The CDR3 bases are TGTGCCAGCAGTGACACAGGGACCGGGGAGCTGTTTTTT.

This chain uses TRBV30 with TRBJ1-2; maybe TRBD1 (5 bases). This CDR3 contains 14 residues. V was cut by 3 bases and J by 2 bases, with 13 bases left in between. Germline CDR1 and CDR2: GTSNPN and SVGIG (reference sequence). In nucleotides, the CDR3 is TGTGCCTGGAGCCTAGGGGCAGCAAACTATGGCTACACCTTC. It specifies CAWSLGAANYGYTF.

The gene calls are TRBV5-1 and TRBJ2-5; no reliable D call. The CDR3 spans 12 residues. Trimming took off 0 bases at V and 0 bases at J, with 0 bases between the two ends. Germline loops: CDR1 SGHRS, CDR2 YFSETQ. The CDR3 nucleotides read TGCGCCAGCAGCTTGGACCAAGAGACCCAGTACTTC. It yields the protein CASSLDQETQYF. The full variable domain, rest sourced from reference TRBV5-1 and TRBJ2-5, is KAGVTQTPRYLIKTRGQQVTLSCSPISGHRSVSWYQQTPGQGLQFLFEYFSETQRNKGNFPGRFSGRQFSNSRSEMNVSTLELGDSALYLCASSLDQETQYFGPGTRLLVL.

The rearrangement uses TRBV19 and TRBJ1-1; D not certain. Deletions cut 0 bases from V and 2 bases from J, with 4 bases between. The CDR3 length is 13 residues. Germline assignment: CDR1 LNHDA and CDR2 SQIVND (reference sequence). The CDR3 region is CASSIERNTEAFF. CDR3 sequence (DNA): TGTGCCAGTAGTATAGAACGCAACACTGAAGCTTTCTTT.

V and J are TRBV6-5 and TRBJ1-4; TRBD1 is a possible D gene (5 bases). The CDR3 sequence is 15 residues long. Deletions cut 0 bases from V and 5 bases from J, with 10 bases between. Per germline, CDR1 MNHEY and CDR2 SVGAGI. The CDR3 sequence: CASSYSPGDNEKLFF. CDR3 coding DNA: TGTGCCAGCAGTTACTCGCCGGGGGACAATGAAAAACTGTTTTTT.

CDR3 loop: CASSQVATEGKPQHF. CDR3 nucleotides: TGTGCCAGCAGCCAAGTAGCGACAGAAGGAAAGCCCCAGCATTTT. This chain joins TRBV4-2 and TRBJ1-5, with D tentatively TRBD1 (5 bases). Trimming removed 1 base at V and 8 bases at J, with 15 bases between. From germline, CDR1 is LGHNA and CDR2 YNFKEQ. This CDR3 is built from 15 residues.

The chain couples TRBV4-1 to TRBJ1-5; D call uncertain. The germline V gene encodes CDR1 MGHRA and CDR2 YSYEKL. Trimming removed 1 base from V and 4 bases from J, with 5 bases in between. The CDR3 sequence is 13 residues long. CDR3 DNA: TGCGCCAGCAGCCAAGTGGAGAATCAGCCCCAGCATTTT. It yields the protein CASSQVENQPQHF.

The chain is built from TRBV7-2 and TRBJ1-1; 9 bases align to TRBD1. CDR1 is SGHTA and CDR2 is FQGNSA in the germline V gene. This CDR3 comprises 15 residues. V dropped 1 base and J dropped 9; count of bases not matched to a gene: 9. CDR3 DNA: TGTGCCAGCAGCTTAGTGCTGGGACAGGGAGTGAAAGCTTTCTTT. It specifies CASSLVLGQGVKAFF.

In regard to this clone: Other DNA sequences in the same sample also yield this CDR3. The V gene is TRBV11-3, the J gene TRBJ2-2; the D call may be TRBD1 or TRBD2 (5 bases each). V gave up 2 bases and J gave up 0 bases, with 7 bases separating them. CDR1 is SGHNT and CDR2 is YENEEA in the germline V gene. The CDR3 spans 15 residues. CDR3 amino acids: CASSLRGANTGELFF. The DNA for the CDR3 is TGTGCCAGCAGCTTAAGGGGAGCGAACACCGGGGAGCTGTTTTTT.

The V call is TRBV11-2, the J call TRBJ2-2; either TRBD1 or TRBD2 may supply D (5 bases each). CDR3 length equals 16 residues. Germline V gene sequence: CDR1 SGHAT, CDR2 FQNNGV. V lost 6 bases to trimming and J lost 4 bases, with 18 bases between them. This CDR3 is CASRGLGRDLTGELFF. DNA of the CDR3: TGTGCCAGCAGAGGGTTGGGCAGGGACCTCACCGGGGAGCTGTTTTTT.

The chain combines TRBV6-5 with TRBJ2-3; 8 nucleotides line up with TRBD2. V lost 6 bases and J lost 2; bases outside the gene matches: 4. This CDR3 region has 14 residues. In germline, CDR1 is MNHEY, CDR2 SVGAGI. DNA of the CDR3: TGTGCCAGCAGCCGACTAGCGAACACAGATACGCAGTATTTT. Residues: CASSRLANTDTQYF.

In its sample, this clone was seen once. CDR3 sequence: CASSLSLILDTSTDTQYF. The DNA for the CDR3 is TGTGCCAGCAGTTTATCCCTTATACTAGACACTAGCACAGATACGCAGTATTTT. The V gene is TRBV27, the J gene TRBJ2-3, with a weak D call TRBD2 (5 bases). The CDR3 is made up of 18 amino acids. Germline V gene lookup returns CDR1 MNHEY and CDR2 SMNVEV (reference sequence). Between the trimmed V and J ends, which lost 0 bases and 0 bases, there was a span of 16 bases.

The chain links TRBV5-1 to TRBJ2-1; 11 bases fit TRBD1. CDR1 and CDR2 (germline): SGHRS, YFSETQ. V dropped 4 bases and J dropped 8; count of bases not matched to a gene: 11. The CDR3 length is 16 residues. This CDR3 is CASSRGGTGGFDEQFF. Written as DNA, the CDR3 is TGCGCCAGCAGCCGGGGCGGGACAGGGGGTTTCGATGAGCAGTTCTTC.

The genes are TRBV2 and TRBJ2-7; D ambiguous. The V and J ends lost 3 bases and 4 bases respectively, with 16 bases between them. The V gene's germline CDR1 is SNHLY and CDR2 FYNNEI. CDR3 length equals 15 residues. CDR3 DNA sequence: TGTGCCAGCAGTGACTTCTCAAGGACGGAGTACGAGCAGTACTTC. It yields the protein CASSDFSRTEYEQYF.

The rearrangement joins TRBV6-5 to TRBJ1-5, with TRBD1 matching 8 bases. This CDR3 has 15 residues. Germline CDR1 reads MNHEY; CDR2 reads SVGAGI. Trimming took 5 bases from V and 6 from J; bases not matched to a gene: 9. The CDR3 loop reads CASSTMGQATQPQHF. The CDR3 coding sequence is TGTGCCAGCAGTACCATGGGACAGGCGACTCAGCCCCAGCATTTT.